These T cell receptor beta chains were read from a single sample in a study of siplizumab effects on memory and regulatory T cells. Repertoires were generated with immunoSEQ multiplex PCR, while TCRdb's copy carries only in-frame clones and drops some. This sample has 100,000 or so clones, with 85% to 95% found just once. Sequenced sample: non-Treg CD4+ T cells sorted from blood. The receptors stem from a human donor in good health. The CDR3 runs from the conserved cysteine through the conserved F or W. A row's size may be missing; if present it is once, few, many or a size class.

clone size: .
V gene: TRBV9
CDR3 protein: CASSVRLAGSNEQFF

clone size: .
V gene: TRBV7-9
CDR3 protein: CASSLARTSGRINEQFF

clone size: .
V gene: TRBV27
CDR3 protein: CASSFEGPQPTQYF

clone size: .
V gene: TRBV5-1
CDR3 protein: CASSQTGTGSDTQYF

clone size: .
V gene: TRBV6-1
CDR3 protein: CASSVEPSFEQYF

clone size: .
V gene: TRBV6-5
CDR3 protein: CASRRTSYGYTF

clone size: .
V gene: TRBV28
CDR3 protein: CASSRSGYSKSYEQYF

clone size: once
V gene: TRBV5-4
CDR3 protein: CASSENRGLNEKLFF

clone size: once
V gene: TRBV19
CDR3 protein: CASSISQGMETQYF

clone size: .
V gene: TRBV30
CDR3 protein: CAWGQNTEAFF

clone size: .
V gene: TRBV27
CDR3 protein: CASTSGSPSGYNEQFF

clone size: .
V gene: TRBV6-4
CDR3 protein: CASSGDRGSGNTIYF

clone size: .
V gene: TRBV16
CDR3 protein: CASSREGERSGELFF

clone size: .
V gene: TRBV6-5
CDR3 protein: CASSYFGEGTDTQYF

clone size: .
V gene: TRBV7-9
CDR3 protein: CASTEGAEWNTEAFF

clone size: .
V gene: TRBV19
CDR3 protein: CASSKQASTGELFF

clone size: once
V gene: TRBV10-2
CDR3 protein: CASRGGSGNTIYF

clone size: .
V gene: TRBV28
CDR3 protein: CASSFTGVGKPNYGYTF

clone size: .
V gene: TRBV6-5
CDR3 protein: CASSLTDTQYF

clone size: .
V gene: TRBV6-1
CDR3 protein: CASSEPGRRAFF

clone size: .
V gene: TRBV7-8
CDR3 protein: CASSLAGGPNQPQHF

clone size: .
V gene: TRBV13
CDR3 protein: CASSLAGAKVTTNEKLFF

clone size: .
V gene: TRBV5-6
CDR3 protein: CASSFTSGTDTQYF

clone size: .
V gene: TRBV11-2
CDR3 protein: CASSLNYVGAQYF

clone size: .
V gene: TRBV9
CDR3 protein: CASSAPFGKQFF

clone size: .
V gene: TRBV30
CDR3 protein: CAWSVLSGAYTF

clone size: .
V gene: TRBV5-1
CDR3 protein: CASSFMEGGGDEQYF

clone size: .
V gene: TRBV15
CDR3 protein: CATSIQGRTEAFF

clone size: .
V gene: TRBV7-3
CDR3 protein: CASSGRLGERTKSTDTQYF

clone size: .
V gene: TRBV11-2
CDR3 protein: CASSPRAGGSDTQYF

clone size: .
V gene: TRBV28
CDR3 protein: CASSLSPSYEQYF

clone size: .
V gene: TRBV28
CDR3 protein: CASSLSSWDGREPQHF

clone size: .
V gene: TRBV5-1
CDR3 protein: CASRWGGINLNTEAFF

clone size: .
V gene: TRBV29-1
CDR3 protein: CSVEVSGSWNEQFF

clone size: .
V gene: TRBV29-1
CDR3 protein: CSVYDETPQKLFF

clone size: .
V gene: TRBV20-1
CDR3 protein: CSARAFNEQFF

clone size: .
V gene: TRBV10-2
CDR3 protein: CASRYRGNQPQHF

clone size: .
V gene: TRBV14
CDR3 protein: CASSQGRLGSYNEQFF

clone size: once
V gene: TRBV7-9
CDR3 protein: CASRSTGFIGGGYGYTF

clone size: .
V gene: TRBV27
CDR3 protein: CASSLGPGGYGYTF

clone size: .
V gene: TRBV29-1
CDR3 protein: CSVRAASGETQYF

clone size: .
V gene: TRBV18
CDR3 protein: CASSPNSLTHNEQFF

clone size: .
V gene: TRBV5-4
CDR3 protein: CASSLGDRGPYGYTF

clone size: .
V gene: TRBV6-6
CDR3 protein: CASGARQPQHF

clone size: .
V gene: TRBV30
CDR3 protein: CAWSPSLGREQYF

clone size: .
V gene: TRBV11-3
CDR3 protein: CASSRGGGYEQYF

clone size: .
V gene: TRBV9
CDR3 protein: CASSVTHSLNTEAFF

clone size: few
V gene: TRBV6-1
CDR3 protein: CATSAVYPQHF

clone size: .
V gene: TRBV2
CDR3 protein: CATQRGLGQHNEQFF

clone size: .
V gene: TRBV5-4
CDR3 protein: CASRRNQGSGTDTQYF